This TCR beta chain was captured by sequencing in a study of blood T cell repertoires in COVID-19. The wider study: Nucleic acid was either cDNA or gDNA, and it came from T cells, B-cell-depleted T cells, or PBMCs.

Generated by immunoSEQ multiplex PCR, the TCRdb table keeps only in-frame clones and is missing some. The data hold hundreds of thousands of clones, with roughly nine tenths observed a single time. Germline V gives CDR1 MNHEY, CDR2 SMNVEV (reference sequence). The CDR3 runs to 12 residues. J lost 10 bases, V lost 6 bases, and 8 bases had no gene match. Sequences were obtained from peripheral blood. V usage is TRBV27 and J usage is TRBJ1-2; the match to TRBD1 covers 7 bases. The receptor's source is a woman between 18 and 29 years old who had recovered from COVID-19. In nucleotides, the CDR3 is TGTGCCAGCAGCCGGGACAGCTTCTTCTACACCTTC. Amino acids: CASSRDSFFYTF.